These 17 T cell receptor beta chains share one sample of origin, sequenced in a study of T cell changes during pregnancy in multiple sclerosis (dated by TCRdb to the late 2010s). The library was obtained by the immunoSEQ multiplex PCR assay. Here the immuneACCESS table is served through TCRdb, limited to in-frame sequences with V and J called. Missing clones are a known gap in these copies; in checked studies unresolved V genes cover under half, and the rest lacks a known reason. The sample table holds about 38,000 clones, of which approximately 91% were seen once. 9.5% to 13% of the sample is held by the ten biggest clonotypes. Sequencing used CD8+ T cells from peripheral blood mononuclear cells, obtained after pregnancy. The receptors here all came from a female donor with multiple sclerosis, enrolled in a pregnancy study.

V is TRBV11-3 and J is TRBJ2-1; 8 bases line up with TRBD2. The CDR3 is made up of 14 amino acids. CDR1 and CDR2 (germline): SGHNT, YENEEA. The trim removed 5 bases at V and 6 bases at J, leaving 6 bases unmatched. The CDR3 nucleotides read TGTGCCAGCAGCATTGGACTAGCCACCAATGAGCAGTTCTTC. This sequence encodes CASSIGLATNEQFF.

V is TRBV7-2 and J is TRBJ2-7, with 7 bases identical to TRBD1. CDR1 and CDR2 from the germline V gene are SGHTA and FQGNSA. The CDR3 length is 13 residues. V gave up 4 bases and J gave up 1 base; unmatched junction bases: 1. The CDR3 DNA reads as TGTGCCAGCAGCTCGACAGGGTCCTACGAGCAGTACTTC. Amino acids: CASSSTGSYEQYF.

J is TRBJ1-5 and V is TRBV27, with 8 bases that match TRBD1. The germline V gene has CDR1 MNHEY and CDR2 SMNVEV (reference sequence). V gave up 3 bases and J gave up 3 bases; unmatched junction bases: 4. This CDR3 is 15 amino acids long. The CDR3, as DNA: TGTGCCAGCAGTTTTGGACAGGGTCCCAATCAGCCCCAGCATTTT. Protein sequence: CASSFGQGPNQPQHF.

V usage is TRBV5-6 and J usage is TRBJ2-7; 9 bases map to TRBD1. The germline V gene has CDR1 SGHDT and CDR2 YYEEEE. Trimming cost V 3 bases and J 4 bases; bases outside gene matches: 5. This CDR3 comprises 14 residues. The CDR3 protein is CASSSGTGPYEQYF. The CDR3 nucleotides are TGTGCCAGCAGCTCCGGGACAGGGCCATACGAGCAGTACTTC.

The chain joins TRBV7-9 to TRBJ2-5, with 12 nucleotides matching TRBD1. The CDR3 totals 14 residues. Per germline, CDR1 SEHNR and CDR2 FQNEAQ (reference sequence). The trim removed 8 bases at V and 7 bases at J, leaving 8 bases unmatched. CDR3 nucleotide sequence: TGTGCCAGCTTGGGACAGGGGGCCTCCGGGACCCAGTACTTC. It encodes CASLGQGASGTQYF.

The gene calls are TRBV19 and TRBJ2-2; 10 bases are shared with TRBD1. Trimming removed 3 bases from V and 0 bases from J; junction bases left unmatched: 1. Germline lookup yields CDR1 LNHDA and CDR2 SQIVND (reference sequence). The CDR3 sequence is 16 residues long. The CDR3 sequence: CASSMGQGTNTGELFF. CDR3 DNA sequence: TGTGCCAGTAGTATGGGACAGGGGACGAACACCGGGGAGCTGTTTTTT.

The chain carries TRBV7-3 and TRBJ1-2, with 7 bases identical to TRBD1. CDR1 and CDR2 from the germline V gene are SGHTA and FQGTGA. J gave up 0 bases and V 4 bases, and 11 bases lay outside the gene matches. The CDR3 runs 17 residues. The CDR3 sequence: CASSWIRTGAPNYGYTF. CDR3 sequence (DNA): TGTGCCAGCAGCTGGATCAGGACAGGTGCTCCTAACTATGGCTACACCTTC. The entire variable domain, with the rest obtained from reference TRBV7-3 and TRBJ1-2, is as follows: GAGVSQTPSNKVTEKGKYVELRCDPISGHTALYWYRQSLGQGPEFLIYFQGTGAADDSGLPNDRFFAVRPEGSVSTLKIQRTERGDSAVYLCASSWIRTGAPNYGYTFGSGTRLTVV.

J is TRBJ2-2 and V is TRBV6-5; possibly TRBD1 for D (5 bases). Between the trimmed V and J ends, which lost 5 bases and 4 bases, there was a span of 11 bases. This CDR3 has 14 residues. Germline assignment: CDR1 MNHEY and CDR2 SVGAGI. CDR3 sequence: CASSLVGATGELFF. Written as DNA, the CDR3 is TGTGCCAGCAGTCTAGTTGGGGCCACCGGGGAGCTGTTTTTT.

The V call is TRBV2, the J call TRBJ1-3, with a tentative D call TRBD1 (6 bases). Germline loops: CDR1 SNHLY, CDR2 FYNNEI. This CDR3 is 14 amino acids long. The V end lost 7 bases, the J end lost 2 bases, and 12 bases lay between the germline ends. The chain's CDR3 is CASIIQGAGNTIYF. In DNA, the CDR3 is TGTGCCAGCATTATACAGGGCGCTGGAAACACCATATATTTT.

The rearrangement joins TRBV2 to TRBJ2-7; 8 bases align to TRBD2. Germline-derived CDR1 and CDR2 are SNHLY and FYNNEI. The CDR3 length is 15 residues. Trimming at V came to 6 bases and at J to 0 bases, leaving 7 bases not matched to a gene. CDR3 in DNA: TGTGCCAGCAGGGCCGGGAGGGTGAACTCCTACGAGCAGTACTTC. Its protein product is CASRAGRVNSYEQYF.

The chain is built from TRBV27 and TRBJ1-4; D uncertain. Per germline, CDR1 MNHEY and CDR2 SMNVEV (reference sequence). The CDR3 is 16 residues long. Trimming took off 1 base at V and 4 bases at J, with 13 bases between the two ends. Written as DNA, the CDR3 is TGTGCCAGCAGTTTATTGGGCGGCGCGGGTAATGAAAAACTGTTTTTT. Amino acids: CASSLLGGAGNEKLFF.

The chain employs TRBV5-1 and TRBJ2-5, with D tentatively TRBD2 (5 bases). The CDR3 covers 12 residues. The V end was cut by 0 bases, the J end by 6 bases, with 6 bases between. CDR1 is SGHRS, CDR2 YFSETQ, per germline. The CDR3 DNA is TGCGCCAGCAGCTTGGCCGGGAAGACCCAGTACTTC. It specifies CASSLAGKTQYF. The full variable domain, its missing parts supplied by reference TRBV5-1 and TRBJ2-5, is KAGVTQTPRYLIKTRGQQVTLSCSPISGHRSVSWYQQTPGQGLQFLFEYFSETQRNKGNFPGRFSGRQFSNSRSEMNVSTLELGDSALYLCASSLAGKTQYFGPGTRLLVL.

The genes are TRBV9 and TRBJ2-1, with 7 bases aligning to TRBD2. This CDR3 is built from 13 residues. V was clipped by 6 bases and J by 9 bases; unmatched bases: 9. Germline assignment: CDR1 SGDLS and CDR2 YYNGEE. The CDR3: CASTAGAGSEQFF. The CDR3 coding sequence is TGTGCCAGCACGGCGGGAGCCGGAAGTGAGCAGTTCTTC.

This chain uses TRBV9 with TRBJ2-1; 13 bases align to TRBD2. Germline CDR1 and CDR2: SGDLS and YYNGEE. V lost 5 bases and J lost 5; bases outside the gene matches: 1. The CDR3 is made up of 14 amino acids. CDR3: CASSGTSGDNEQFF. In DNA, the CDR3 is TGTGCCAGCAGTGGGACTAGCGGGGACAATGAGCAGTTCTTC.

V gene TRBV4-1 combines with J gene TRBJ1-1, with unresolved D. The CDR3 spans 14 residues. The ends were cut back, 4 bases at V and 5 bases at J, with 14 bases in the middle. CDR1 is MGHRA, CDR2 YSYEKL, per germline. The CDR3 loop is CASSPNPGTTEAFF. DNA of the CDR3: TGCGCCAGCAGCCCCAACCCAGGTACGACTGAAGCTTTCTTT.

This sequence joins TRBV11-2 and TRBJ2-3; D is perhaps TRBD2 (7 bases). This CDR3 region has 15 residues. Looked up from germline, CDR1 is SGHAT and CDR2 is FQNNGV. V was shortened by 5 bases and J by 1 base, with 13 bases between the two germline ends. CDR3 loop: CASSLRGAGTDTQYF. CDR3 in DNA: TGTGCCAGCAGCCTCCGGGGGGCCGGCACAGATACGCAGTATTTT.

This clone was seen just once. J is TRBJ2-7 and V is TRBV4-1; D is unresolved. V lost 1 base to trimming and J lost 3 bases, with 10 bases between them. This CDR3 is 14 amino acids long. Germline loops: CDR1 MGHRA, CDR2 YSYEKL. The CDR3 sequence is CASSQGGRDYEQYF. DNA for the CDR3: TGCGCCAGCAGCCAAGGAGGCAGAGACTACGAGCAGTACTTC.